This is a list of T cell receptor beta chains from one sample in a study of cytotoxic CD8 clonotypes in ibrutinib-treated CLL. Sequencing was performed with immunoSEQ multiplex PCR; in TCRdb, only in-frame clones are kept and a portion is missing. Of about 160,000 clones listed, roughly 80% are singletons. Sequences were derived from PBMCs, sampled after 12 months of ibrutinib treatment. Every receptor here comes from a human donor with chronic lymphocytic leukemia. The conserved cysteine and the conserved F or W are not part of the CDR3 here.

V gene	CDR3 protein
TRBV6-1	ASSDEGETLGAF
TRBV30	AWSVGRGVAKNIQY
TRBV30	AWRRRGGLDTQY
TRBV19	ASSRDKNQPQH
TRBV4-3	ASSQRPQGLLTEAF
TRBV29-1	SVGRQVNGELF
TRBV29-1	SVLGQGATEAF
TRBV5-1	ASSSRRGGDTDTQY
TRBV7-3	ASSQNAGHSEQF
TRBV21-1	ASSKGEGFWAPSASGANVLT
TRBV28	ASSHNSDRTDTQY
TRBV9	ASSVVLSGNNEQF
TRBV6-5	ASSSSMDWETQY
TRBV18	ASSPPAGGTYEQY
TRBV6-5	ASTPFWGTNEKLF
TRBV7-2	ASSLEAPSTNEKLF
TRBV6-5	ASSYSGQPHKNIQY
TRBV11-1	ASSLGYARDYGYT
TRBV6-4	ASSDSLGIGQF
TRBV28	ASSSGQGRNSPLH
TRBV7-3	ASSLGGALSTDTQY
TRBV15	ATSRGGLAGYT
TRBV4-3	ASSQDQTSGGKF
TRBV19	ASSMRPRLGPGREGTQH
TRBV7-8	ASSSSEVGRSNQPQH
TRBV18	ASSPTGETQY
TRBV5-4	ASSLDPSGFANTGELF
TRBV28	ASRESLSNQPQH
TRBV2	ASRHGPTLKATGELF
TRBV28	ASSPDWGNEQF
TRBV6-5	ASSYGQGGIEAF
TRBV9	ASSPQPDSYNEQF
TRBV4-2	ASSPRTGDNQPQH
TRBV30	AWATTGPSGNTIY
TRBV7-2	ASSPRGSGGLTDTQY
TRBV7-7	ASSLWQVGWNTEAF
TRBV11-1	ASSLGQWNEQY
TRBV28	ASSFARAGRDEQY
TRBV6-4	ATSVGPGPVYEQY
TRBV9	ASTPGGGKLHGYT
TRBV7-8	ASSLEGTDYEQY
TRBV7-2	ASSLETQNYGYT
TRBV19	ASSIWTGGSGANVLT
TRBV7-9	ASSLGVRGRETQY
TRBV7-8	ASLRQEPPLGELF
TRBV18	ASSPGQDNYGYT
TRBV7-2	ASSADGTAFYEQY
TRBV2	ASSQQGFGNQPQH
TRBV28	ASSPLGTGLVSHYGYT
TRBV5-4	ASSLAGEKLF
TRBV12-5	ASALGLGTEAF
TRBV10-2	ASRLGQDAF